This passage covers 17 T cell receptor beta chains from one sample sequenced in a study of beta chain features in type 1 diabetes listed by TCRdb under 2018. The library relied on the immunoSEQ multiplex PCR assay. The entire amount of isolated RNA was reverse transcribed using the High Capacity cDNA Reverse Transcription Kit, so the sequenced TCRB transcripts were expressed ones. TCRdb stores this immuneACCESS table with in-frame sequences only. Part of the clones is absent; in the studies checked, under half of the shortfall reflects unresolved V genes, and no reason is known for the rest. Present in this sample are 140,000 or so clones, 8% to 13% of which were seen just once. The top ten clones comprise under 1.5% of the sample. Sequencing used naive CD4+ T cells from blood. What this sample's cell subset or site label stands for: true naive CD4+ T cells. All receptors derive from a man between 18 and 29 years old in good health.

This clone has a handful of counts. The chain is built from TRBV7-3 and TRBJ1-5, with TRBD1 as a possible D gene (6 bases). The CDR3 is 15 amino acids. The V and J ends lost 5 bases and 4 bases respectively, with 15 bases between them. Germline loops: CDR1 SGHTA, CDR2 FQGTGA. CDR3 in DNA: TGTGCCAGCAGCGATTCGGGGGGGGCTAATCAGCCCCAGCATTTT. Translating gives CASSDSGGANQPQHF.

This sequence joins TRBV6-1 and TRBJ1-5, with 7 bases fitting TRBD1. V shed 7 bases, J shed 4 bases, and the junction held 4 bases outside the gene matches. CDR3 length: 13 residues. Germline CDR1 is MNHNS and CDR2 is SASEGT. The CDR3 region has the DNA TGTGCCAGCACTCCAGGGGGGAATCAGCCCCAGCATTTT. It translates to CASTPGGNQPQHF.

About this clone itself: The sample holds other DNA sequences that translate to the same CDR3. V gene TRBV18 combines with J gene TRBJ1-5; D is ambiguous. The CDR3 contains 14 residues. Per the germline V gene, CDR1 is KGHSH and CDR2 is LQKENI. Trimming left V 0 bases short and J 2 bases short, with 5 bases between. DNA for the CDR3: TGTGCCAGCTCACCACCGGGCGGCAATCAGCCCCAGCATTTT. As protein: CASSPPGGNQPQHF. Supplemented by reference TRBV18 and TRBJ1-5, the full variable domain reads NAGVMQNPRHLVRRRGQEARLRCSPMKGHSHVYWYRQLPEEGLKFMVYLQKENIIDESGMPKERFSAEFPKEGPSILRIQQVVRGDSAAYFCASSPPGGNQPQHFGDGTRLSIL.

Points on this clone: The same CDR3 is also encoded by other DNA sequences in this sample. V and J are TRBV30 and TRBJ1-5; tentative D call: TRBD1 (5 bases). Per the germline V gene, CDR1 is GTSNPN and CDR2 is SVGIG (reference sequence). The CDR3 runs 13 residues. Between the trimmed V and J ends, which lost 3 bases and 2 bases, there was a span of 8 bases. The CDR3, as DNA: TGTGCCTGGAGCGCGGGGGGCAATCAGCCCCAGCATTTT. It specifies CAWSAGGNQPQHF.

The gene calls are TRBV10-3 and TRBJ1-3; D not resolved. V lost 10 bases and J lost 0, with 10 bases in between. The CDR3 consists of 13 residues. Germline CDR1 and CDR2: ENHRY and SYGVKD. CDR3 DNA: TGTGCCACCATGGTACACTCTGGAAACACCATATATTTT. Translating it yields CATMVHSGNTIYF.

J is TRBJ2-7 and V is TRBV7-2, with 10 bases identical to TRBD2. Germline V gives CDR1 SGHTA, CDR2 FQGNSA. The V gene end was trimmed by 8 bases and the J gene end by 5 bases; junction bases not matched to a gene: 12. This CDR3 region has 15 residues. CDR3 DNA: TGTGCCAGCCGGAGAACCGGGACTAGCGAAAACGAGCAGTACTTC. Translated: CASRRTGTSENEQYF.

The chain links TRBV30 to TRBJ1-2; D remains unclear. The length of the CDR3 is 12 residues. V was trimmed by 0 bases and J by 7 bases, leaving 9 bases between them. Germline values: CDR1 GTSNPN, CDR2 SVGIG (reference sequence). Written as DNA, the CDR3 is TGTGCCTGGAGTGTATTCGGTAGTGGCTACACCTTC. Amino acid sequence: CAWSVFGSGYTF. The entire variable domain, with the rest obtained from reference TRBV30 and TRBJ1-2, is as follows: SQTIHQWPATLVQPVGSPLSLECTVEGTSNPNLYWYRQAAGRGLQLLFYSVGIGQISSEVPQNLSASRPQDRQFILSSKKLLLSDSGFYLCAWSVFGSGYTFGSGTRLTVV.

The chain has TRBV7-2 and TRBJ2-2, with a possible D match to TRBD1 (6 bases). The CDR3 has 16 amino acids. Trimming pared 4 bases from V and 4 bases from J, leaving 16 bases between. Germline V gene data show CDR1 as SGHTA and CDR2 as FQGNSA. CDR3 region: CASSSHAVGATGELFF. The CDR3 DNA sequence: TGTGCCAGCAGCTCCCACGCCGTGGGGGCCACCGGGGAGCTGTTTTTT.

This clone was seen repeatedly, ten times or more. The V and J genes are TRBV5-1 and TRBJ2-7; the D is unclear. Germline CDR1 SGHRS, CDR2 YFSETQ. V was pared by 0 bases and J by 2 bases, with 3 bases between. There are 12 residues in the CDR3. CDR3 bases: TGCGCCAGCAGCTTGGGAGCCTACGAGCAGTACTTC. Residues: CASSLGAYEQYF.

The rearrangement uses TRBV7-9 and TRBJ2-3, with D possibly TRBD1 on 6 matching bases. The CDR3 length is 15 residues. Germline CDR1 reads SEHNR; CDR2 reads FQNEAQ (reference sequence). The V and J ends lost 3 bases and 3 bases respectively, with 13 bases between them. The chain's CDR3 is CASSFLGAETDTQYF. Here the CDR3 DNA reads TGTGCCAGCAGCTTTTTGGGGGCCGAGACAGATACGCAGTATTTT.

This clone was seen repeatedly, ten times or more. The genes are TRBV19 and TRBJ1-1; 7 bases fit TRBD1. The germline CDR1 and CDR2 sequences are LNHDA and SQIVND (reference sequence). CDR3 length equals 13 residues. The V segment lost 6 bases and the J segment 4 bases; nucleotides outside the gene matches: 5. CDR3 region: CASRTGIGTEAFF. In DNA, the CDR3 is TGTGCCAGTAGGACAGGGATCGGCACTGAAGCTTTCTTT.

The V and J genes are TRBV18 and TRBJ2-7, with D hard to call. Trimming left V 3 bases short and J 0 bases short, with 9 bases between. The CDR3 runs to 14 residues. Germline V lookup: CDR1 KGHSH, CDR2 LQKENI. Written as DNA, the CDR3 is TGTGCCAGCTCACCTCCCAGTATCTCCTACGAGCAGTACTTC. The encoded protein is CASSPPSISYEQYF.

This clone has just a few counts. J is TRBJ1-5 and V is TRBV19, with 7 bases aligning to TRBD1. The CDR3 has 15 residues. After removal of 7 bases from V and 3 bases from J, the junction contained 9 bases not matched to a gene. Germline CDR1 and CDR2: LNHDA and SQIVND (reference sequence). CDR3 coding DNA: TGTGCCAGTACCTTAGGACAGGCCTTCAATCAGCCCCAGCATTTT. The encoded protein is CASTLGQAFNQPQHF.

The rearrangement uses TRBV30 and TRBJ2-2; 7 bases map to TRBD1. J gave up 3 bases and V 8 bases, and 12 bases lay outside the gene matches. CDR1 and CDR2 (germline): GTSNPN, SVGIG (reference sequence). This CDR3 region has 15 residues. CDR3 amino acids: CATTPRDSHTGELFF. Here the CDR3 DNA reads TGTGCCACAACCCCGAGGGACAGTCACACCGGGGAGCTGTTTTTT.

The V gene is TRBV6-1, the J gene TRBJ2-7; D is possibly TRBD2 (5 bases). The V gene's germline CDR1 is MNHNS and CDR2 SASEGT. The length of the CDR3 is 13 residues. The germline V and J ends were trimmed by 7 bases and 4 bases, with 14 bases remaining between them. The CDR3 loop is CASMAGPEYEQYF. The CDR3 DNA reads as TGTGCCAGCATGGCGGGCCCCGAGTACGAGCAGTACTTC.

The chain links TRBV6-6 to TRBJ2-6; the match to TRBD1 covers 7 bases. J lost 2 bases, V lost 6 bases, and 7 bases had no gene match. This CDR3 region has 16 residues. The germline V gene has CDR1 MNHNY and CDR2 SVGAGI (reference sequence). The CDR3 here is CASSRDRATGANVLTF. The CDR3 DNA reads as TGTGCCAGCAGCAGAGACAGGGCAACTGGGGCCAACGTCCTGACTTTC.

This clone was recorded a few times. Other DNA sequences within the sample encode an identical CDR3. V usage is TRBV7-2 and J usage is TRBJ2-5; 12 nucleotides line up with TRBD2. The junction had 2 bases not matched to a gene; V was cut back by 4 bases and J by 2 bases. Germline V gene lookup returns CDR1 SGHTA and CDR2 FQGNSA. The CDR3 sequence is 15 residues long. The CDR3 protein is CASSSGLAGQETQYF. The DNA of the CDR3 is TGTGCCAGCAGCTCCGGACTAGCGGGGCAAGAGACCCAGTACTTC.